Included here is one T cell receptor beta chain sequence, with context. This specimen belongs to a study of blood T cell repertoires in COVID-19. Participants were placed into cohorts based on the clinical history they reported. The V gene's germline CDR1 is SGDLS and CDR2 YYNGEE. Trimming stripped 0 bases from V and 1 base from J, with 13 bases between. This CDR3 is built from 16 residues. Original processing methods: The authors estimated nucleated cell counts from reference gene primer amplification. Libraries were prepared by immunoSEQ multiplex PCR; TCRdb keeps only in-frame clonotypes and omits some of them. Clonal size and the V and J genes are those of that table, whereas D and trimming came from the DNA. This sample has approximately 250,000 clones, with 88% found just once.

Sequences were obtained from PBMCs or T cells enriched from blood (not recorded which). This sequence originates from a woman aged 40 to 50 with acute COVID-19. The V and J genes are TRBV9 and TRBJ2-5; D uncertain. As DNA, the CDR3 is TGTGCCAGCAGCGTAGCGGCGGAACCAACCCAAGAGACCCAGTACTTC. Its translation: CASSVAAEPTQETQYF.